The present T cell receptor (beta chain) was sequenced within a study of blood T cell repertoires in COVID-19. At the level of the study: Spain, Italy and the United States supplied samples that represented acute and convalescent COVID-19. T cells, B-cell-depleted T cells, or PBMCs provided the cDNA or gDNA that served as material.

The V gene end was trimmed by 0 bases and the J gene end by 8 bases; junction bases not matched to a gene: 12. The CDR3 has 17 amino acids. Germline assignment: CDR1 LNHNV and CDR2 YYDKDF (reference sequence). Study processing details: Nucleated cell counts were estimated from reference gene primer amplification. Profiling relied on immunoSEQ multiplex PCR, and the TCRdb table lists in-frame clones only, not all of them. That table furnishes V, J and clone size, whereas the DNA furnished D and trimming. The table records under 250,000 clones, about 86% of them present only once. This clonotype was obtained from a woman aged 60-75 years with acute or convalescent COVID-19. Sequenced: peripheral blood. V usage is TRBV15 and J usage is TRBJ2-1; the match to TRBD2 covers 8 bases. The CDR3 region is CATSRDYAGGAGDEQFF. DNA of the CDR3: TGTGCCACCAGCAGAGATTATGCCGGGGGGGCAGGCGATGAGCAGTTCTTC.